This T cell receptor (beta chain) derives from a study of blood T cells in healthy people across ages. Study conclusions and caveats: Both naive CD4+ cell counts and diversity were greater in long-lived donors than in aged donors. The CMV status of each donor remained undetermined, and this could have confounded shifts in expanded clonotypes.

This clonotype was recorded many times. Antigen specificity is unknown. The authors ran a second PCR of about 7 to 12 cycles using a sample-barcoded 5' primer and a J-beta primer mix. TCRdb redid the calling of the 5' RACE reads with MiXCR, one entry per CDR3 protein. The data hold just under 900,000 distinct CDR3 sequences, with 29% observed a single time. Germline CDR1 reads MNHNS; CDR2 reads SASEGT. Trimming removed 5 bases from V and 6 bases from J; junction bases left unmatched: 14. There are 17 residues in the CDR3. Donors ranged from roughly 6 to 100 years old and were healthy Caucasians in Russia. The amount of total RNA extracted per sample was at least 5 micrograms.

The sample comprised blood. The V call is TRBV6-1, the J call TRBJ2-1; TRBD2 matches 9 bases. The receptor was derived from an elderly woman in good health. The CDR3, as DNA: TGTGCCAGCAGTCGACTTCCCCCGACTAGCGGTCCCAATGAGCAGTTCTTC. Translated: CASSRLPPTSGPNEQFF.